Listed here are 23 T cell receptor beta chains from one sample, sequenced in a study of blood T cell repertoires in COVID-19. Generated by immunoSEQ multiplex PCR, the TCRdb table keeps only in-frame clones and is missing some. The sample consists of approximately 440,000 clones, around 90% of them appearing once. The specimen sequenced was PBMCs or T cells enriched from blood (not recorded which). These receptors originate from a man aged 18 to 30 who had recovered from COVID-19.

This sequence joins TRBV10-3 and TRBJ2-1; 7 nucleotides agree with TRBD2. Looked up from germline, CDR1 is ENHRY and CDR2 is SYGVKD. The CDR3 covers 14 residues. Trimming cost V 0 bases and J 9 bases; bases outside gene matches: 5. The CDR3 here is CAISESNGLGEQFF. The CDR3 DNA sequence: TGTGCCATCAGTGAGTCTAACGGACTAGGTGAGCAGTTCTTC.

The chain employs TRBV19 and TRBJ1-6; 11 bases fit TRBD1. After removal of 0 bases from V and 10 bases from J, the junction contained 2 bases not matched to a gene. Germline CDR1 and CDR2: LNHDA and SQIVND (reference sequence). This CDR3 has 15 residues. The CDR3 protein is CASSIEGQGDSPLHF. The CDR3 DNA is TGTGCCAGTAGTATAGAGGGACAGGGGGACTCACCCCTCCACTTT.

The chain carries TRBV27 and TRBJ2-3; 12 positions agree with TRBD1. V dropped 5 bases and J dropped 4; count of bases not matched to a gene: 13. CDR3 length equals 18 residues. Germline CDR1 and CDR2: MNHEY and SMNVEV (reference sequence). The CDR3 spells CASSLIMGQGARADTQYF. The CDR3 nucleotides read TGTGCCAGCAGTCTTATTATGGGACAGGGGGCGAGAGCAGATACGCAGTATTTT.

This chain links TRBV7-8 with TRBJ2-6; D perhaps matches TRBD2 (5 bases). Germline CDR1 and CDR2: SGHVS and FQNEAQ. Trimming took off 5 bases at V and 6 bases at J, with 14 bases between the two ends. This CDR3 contains 15 residues. The DNA for the CDR3 is TGTGCCAGCAGCCCAAATGCCGGGGTGGCCAACGTCCTGACTTTC. The encoded protein is CASSPNAGVANVLTF.

The chain recombines TRBV6-4 with TRBJ1-5; possibly TRBD1 for D (5 bases). The germline gives CDR1 MRHNA, CDR2 SNTAGT. This CDR3 is 13 amino acids long. The ends were cut back, 5 bases at V and 7 bases at J, with 12 bases in the middle. The CDR3 loop is CASSRDGGQPQHF. The CDR3 coding sequence is TGTGCCAGCAGTCGGGACGGGGGGCAGCCCCAGCATTTT.

This clone was observed a few times. The chain employs TRBV7-9 and TRBJ1-1, with D possibly being TRBD1 (5 bases). Germline V gene data show CDR1 as SEHNR and CDR2 as FQNEAQ (reference sequence). V was trimmed by 5 bases and J by 5 bases, leaving 15 bases between them. CDR3 length: 14 amino acids. CDR3 residues: CASSRFAGFTEAFF. The DNA of the CDR3 is TGTGCCAGCAGCCGATTCGCAGGGTTTACTGAAGCTTTCTTT.

This clone was found a few times. This CDR3 reads CASSFGTGGSGEQFF. DNA of the CDR3: TGTGCCAGCAGCTTTGGGACAGGGGGATCGGGTGAGCAGTTCTTC. The chain uses TRBV5-4 and TRBJ2-1; 11 nucleotides match TRBD1. Germline V CDR1 and CDR2: SGHNT, YYREEE (reference sequence). Trimming at V came to 2 bases and at J to 9 bases, leaving 7 bases not matched to a gene. CDR3 length equals 15 residues.

A few counts support this clone. The chain links TRBV12-3 or TRBV12-4 to TRBJ1-4; D is unclear. V dropped 6 bases and J dropped 8 bases, with 10 bases sitting between them. This CDR3 has 12 amino acids. The CDR3 reads CASSLFREKLFF. The CDR3 DNA reads as TGTGCCAGCAGCCTCTTCCGGGAAAAACTGTTTTTT.

The CDR3 protein is CASSLRRGALSYNEQFF. The CDR3, as DNA: TGTGCCAGCAGCTTGCGGCGGGGGGCTCTCTCCTACAATGAGCAGTTCTTC. V is TRBV5-6 and J is TRBJ2-1; 8 bases match TRBD2. J gave up 0 bases and V 1 base, and 6 bases lay outside the gene matches. CDR1 is SGHDT, CDR2 YYEEEE, per germline. CDR3 size: 17 residues.

The chain carries TRBV12-3 or TRBV12-4 and TRBJ2-1, with D possibly being TRBD2 (7 bases). The CDR3 spans 13 residues. V lost 1 base and J lost 8, with 9 bases in between. The CDR3 reads CASSLVGGHEQFF. CDR3 sequence (DNA): TGTGCCAGCAGTTTAGTGGGGGGGCATGAGCAGTTCTTC.

J is TRBJ2-7 and V is TRBV7-9, with D perhaps matching TRBD2 (6 bases). Germline V gene data show CDR1 as SEHNR and CDR2 as FQNEAQ (reference sequence). The CDR3 loop spans 14 amino acids. Trimming cost V 4 bases and J 2 bases, with 12 bases left between them. In DNA, the CDR3 is TGTGCCAGCAGCTCCCGGGACTTCGCCTACGAGCAGTACTTC. This gives the protein CASSSRDFAYEQYF.

This rearrangement joins TRBV9 to TRBJ1-3, with a tentative D call TRBD1 (6 bases). This CDR3 contains 18 residues. Per germline, CDR1 SGDLS and CDR2 YYNGEE. V lost 3 bases to trimming and J lost 1 base, with 20 bases between them. The CDR3 is CASSGESHRVESGNTIYF. CDR3 in DNA: TGTGCCAGCAGCGGAGAAAGTCACAGGGTTGAATCTGGAAACACCATATATTTT.

In this sample, this clone turned up once. The chain carries TRBV30 and TRBJ1-3; D is possibly TRBD1 (5 bases). Germline V gene sequence: CDR1 GTSNPN, CDR2 SVGIG (reference sequence). V lost 0 bases, J lost 5 bases, and 14 bases lay in between. The CDR3 spans 15 residues. The CDR3 nucleotides read TGTGCCTGGAGTGTATCCGGGGGGAGCAGAAACACCATATATTTT. Its translation: CAWSVSGGSRNTIYF.

The chain is built from TRBV28 and TRBJ1-1; no definite D call. The CDR3 runs 15 residues. Germline V CDR1 and CDR2: MDHEN, SYDVKM. Between the trimmed V and J ends, which lost 7 bases and 1 base, there was a span of 16 bases. The CDR3 loop reads CASTTLEGKNTEAFF. For the CDR3, the DNA is TGTGCCAGCACCACGTTGGAGGGTAAGAACACTGAAGCTTTCTTT.

The chain is built from TRBV7-2 and TRBJ2-3, with 10 bases identical to TRBD2. Germline values: CDR1 SGHTA, CDR2 FQGNSA. The CDR3 sequence is 19 residues long. The V segment lost 1 base and the J segment 0 bases; nucleotides outside the gene matches: 10. The DNA of the CDR3 is TGTGCCAGCAGCTTAGGATACCCTAGCGGGAGACTCAGCACAGATACGCAGTATTTT. Amino acids: CASSLGYPSGRLSTDTQYF.

This clone was observed once. The J gene is TRBJ1-4, the V gene TRBV2; 9 bases are a match to TRBD1. Germline V gene sequence: CDR1 SNHLY, CDR2 FYNNEI. V lost 7 bases to trimming and J lost 4 bases; unmatched junction nucleotides: 4. The CDR3 sequence is 14 residues long. CDR3 loop: CASKQGAINEKLFF. The CDR3 DNA is TGTGCCAGCAAACAGGGGGCGATTAATGAAAAACTGTTTTTT.

Points on this clone: The identical CDR3 is also encoded by other nucleotide sequences in the sample. The chain recombines TRBV7-9 with TRBJ1-1, with a tentative D call TRBD1 (5 bases). CDR1 is SEHNR, CDR2 FQNEAQ, per germline (reference sequence). V was cut by 1 base and J by 5 bases, with 11 bases left in between. The CDR3 spans 14 residues. As DNA, the CDR3 is TGTGCCAGCAGCTTAGTCCAGGGAGGGACTGAAGCTTTCTTT. It is translated as CASSLVQGGTEAFF.

V is TRBV5-1 and J is TRBJ1-1; D remains unclear. The CDR3 is 17 amino acids. Trimming removed 3 bases at V and 0 bases at J, with 18 bases between. Germline CDR1 SGHRS, CDR2 YFSETQ. The CDR3 region has the DNA TGCGCCAGCAGCTCGACATACCTGGGAGTACTGAACACTGAAGCTTTCTTT. This translates into CASSSTYLGVLNTEAFF.

The V and J genes are TRBV10-3 and TRBJ2-5; no reliable D call. V was clipped by 3 bases and J by 6 bases, with 20 bases between them. Germline V gene data show CDR1 as ENHRY and CDR2 as SYGVKD. This CDR3 is 16 amino acids long. The CDR3 loop reads CAISDMVQDERQTQYF. The CDR3 region has the DNA TGTGCCATCAGTGATATGGTTCAAGATGAGAGGCAGACCCAGTACTTC.

The chain links TRBV7-9 to TRBJ2-2; D possibly corresponds to TRBD1 (5 bases). Per germline, CDR1 SEHNR and CDR2 FQNEAQ (reference sequence). The V and J ends lost 2 bases and 0 bases respectively, with 13 bases between them. There are 17 residues in the CDR3. As DNA, the CDR3 is TGTGCCAGCAGCTTATTCTTCCGACAGACGAACACCGGGGAGCTGTTTTTT. Translating gives CASSLFFRQTNTGELFF. Filled out from reference TRBV7-9 and TRBJ2-2, the complete variable domain reads DTGVSQNPRHKITKRGQNVTFRCDPISEHNRLYWYRQTLGQGPEFLTYFQNEAQLEKSRLLSDRFSAERPKGSFSTLEIQRTEQGDSAMYLCASSLFFRQTNTGELFFGEGSRLTVL.

This chain uses TRBV10-3 with TRBJ1-3; the D is unclear. Germline V gene data show CDR1 as ENHRY and CDR2 as SYGVKD. The length of the CDR3 is 16 residues. The germline V and J ends were trimmed by 0 bases and 3 bases, with 12 bases remaining between them. The CDR3 region has the DNA TGTGCCATCAGTGAGTCGAACCCCGGTATTGGAAACACCATATATTTT. Its protein is CAISESNPGIGNTIYF.

This chain joins TRBV15 and TRBJ2-1, with D possibly TRBD2 on 7 matching bases. The CDR3 sequence is 14 residues long. With 8 bases removed from V and 7 bases from J, the gap between germline ends came to 18 bases. The germline CDR1 and CDR2 sequences are LNHNV and YYDKDF (reference sequence). CDR3 sequence: CATYQGGGPNEQFF. The DNA of the CDR3 is TGTGCCACCTATCAAGGGGGGGGACCGAATGAGCAGTTCTTC.

V gene TRBV9 combines with J gene TRBJ2-3; unclear D gene. This CDR3 has 14 residues. Per the germline V gene, CDR1 is SGDLS and CDR2 is YYNGEE. Between the trimmed V and J ends, which lost 3 bases and 2 bases, there was a span of 10 bases. CDR3 sequence reads: CASSAESFTDTQYF. CDR3 nucleotide sequence: TGTGCCAGCAGCGCCGAGTCTTTCACAGATACGCAGTATTTT.